The 20 T cell receptor beta chains reported below all come from one sample, sequenced in a study of blood T cell repertoires in COVID-19. Using immunoSEQ multiplex PCR, the repertoire was profiled, and TCRdb retains in-frame clones only, with some absent. The sample consists of approximately 92,000 clones, around 67% of them appearing once. The material sequenced was peripheral blood. All receptors derive from a woman aged 55-70 years in a cohort sampled during active or convalescent COVID-19.

This clone was picked up a small number of times. The rearrangement uses TRBV7-9 and TRBJ1-1; D is unresolved. The germline V and J ends were trimmed by 5 bases and 11 bases, with 15 bases remaining between them. The CDR3 consists of 12 residues. Germline loops: CDR1 SEHNR, CDR2 FQNEAQ (reference sequence). The CDR3, as DNA: TGTGCCAGCAGCCCTGGGAGTTTCGGGGCTTTCTTT. As protein: CASSPGSFGAFF. Complete variable domain (other parts from reference TRBV7-9 and TRBJ1-1): DTGVSQNPRHKITKRGQNVTFRCDPISEHNRLYWYRQTLGQGPEFLTYFQNEAQLEKSRLLSDRFSAERPKGSFSTLEIQRTEQGDSAMYLCASSPGSFGAFFGQGTRLTVV.

The chain links TRBV7-9 to TRBJ2-3, with 11 nucleotides matching TRBD1. Trimming took 3 bases from V and 3 from J; bases not matched to a gene: 11. This CDR3 spans 18 amino acids. Germline CDR1 and CDR2: SEHNR and FQNEAQ (reference sequence). CDR3 coding DNA: TGTGCCAGCAGCTTGGCCGTTGGACAGGGGGCGCGGACAGATACGCAGTATTTT. Translating it yields CASSLAVGQGARTDTQYF.

The V gene is TRBV5-1, the J gene TRBJ1-5; TRBD1 aligns across 7 bases. V lost 4 bases and J lost 1; bases outside the gene matches: 8. The CDR3 runs 16 residues. In germline, CDR1 is SGHRS, CDR2 YFSETQ. The CDR3 loop is CASSPGTAISNQPQHF. CDR3 nucleotide sequence: TGCGCCAGCAGCCCCGGGACAGCAATAAGCAATCAGCCCCAGCATTTT.

V and J are TRBV5-1 and TRBJ1-3; TRBD1 matches 7 bases. This CDR3 contains 15 residues. Trimming at V came to 4 bases and at J to 0 bases, leaving 4 bases not matched to a gene. Germline V gives CDR1 SGHRS, CDR2 YFSETQ. CDR3 sequence reads: CASSGTGVSGNTIYF. In nucleotides, the CDR3 is TGCGCCAGCAGCGGAACAGGGGTCTCTGGAAACACCATATATTTT.

This rearrangement joins TRBV19 to TRBJ2-3; 8 positions agree with TRBD1. With V trimmed by 5 bases and J by 1 base, 8 bases remained unmatched. The V gene's germline CDR1 is LNHDA and CDR2 SQIVND (reference sequence). CDR3 length equals 16 residues. CDR3 DNA: TGTGCCAGTAGTTTAACAACAGGGGGACGCACAGATACGCAGTATTTT. Its protein is CASSLTTGGRTDTQYF.

The J gene is TRBJ2-5, the V gene TRBV9; TRBD2 matches at 9 bases. CDR1 is SGDLS, CDR2 YYNGEE, per germline. The trim removed 0 bases at V and 5 bases at J, leaving 8 bases unmatched. There are 16 residues in the CDR3. The CDR3 is CASSVGGAGGRETQYF. As DNA, the CDR3 is TGTGCCAGCAGCGTAGGAGGCGCGGGGGGGCGGGAGACCCAGTACTTC.

The V and J genes are TRBV7-3 and TRBJ2-3; 10 bases align to TRBD2. Germline CDR1 SGHTA, CDR2 FQGTGA. V gave up 4 bases and J gave up 2 bases; unmatched junction bases: 3. CDR3 length equals 15 residues. The CDR3 spells CASSYSGGTTDTQYF. DNA for the CDR3: TGTGCCAGCAGCTATAGCGGGGGGACCACAGATACGCAGTATTTT.

The chain couples TRBV7-3 to TRBJ2-7; the match to TRBD2 covers 10 bases. The CDR3 loop spans 14 amino acids. Germline-derived CDR1 and CDR2 are SGHTA and FQGTGA. The V gene end was trimmed by 3 bases and the J gene end by 6 bases; junction bases not matched to a gene: 5. The CDR3 nucleotides read TGTGCCAGCAGCTTTACTAGCGGGGCGGGCGAGCAGTACTTC. It specifies CASSFTSGAGEQYF.

The chain has TRBV28 and TRBJ1-2; TRBD1 is a possible D gene (6 bases). V lost 2 bases, J lost 4 bases, and 11 bases lay in between. The CDR3 loop spans 14 amino acids. The V gene's germline CDR1 is MDHEN and CDR2 SYDVKM. CDR3 sequence reads: CASSLNREGYGYTF. Here the CDR3 DNA reads TGTGCCAGCAGTTTAAACAGGGAGGGCTATGGCTACACCTTC.

The chain has TRBV5-4 and TRBJ2-1; possible D gene TRBD2, 6 bases. Germline CDR1 reads SGHNT; CDR2 reads YYREEE (reference sequence). V lost 1 base and J 6 bases, leaving 17 bases between the germline ends. This CDR3 comprises 16 residues. Written as DNA, the CDR3 is TGTGCCAGCAGCTTGATGCCTAGCGCCTTGTCCAATGAGCAGTTCTTC. Its protein product is CASSLMPSALSNEQFF.

This sequence joins TRBV3-1 (or the pseudogene TRBV3-2) and TRBJ2-7, with 10 nucleotides matching TRBD1. Trimming removed 0 bases from V and 9 bases from J; junction bases left unmatched: 8. The CDR3 has 15 residues. Germline-derived CDR1 and CDR2 are LGHDT and YNNKEL (reference sequence). The CDR3 DNA reads as TGTGCCAGCAGCCAAGACAACGACAGGGGGCGGGTGCAGTACTTC. Translated, it gives CASSQDNDRGRVQYF.

This chain links TRBV5-1 with TRBJ1-2, with a weak D call TRBD1 (5 bases). Germline CDR1 and CDR2: SGHRS and YFSETQ. This CDR3 has 15 residues. V gave up 2 bases and J gave up 3 bases, with 14 bases separating them. This chain's CDR3 is CASSFTGRPDYGYTF. DNA of the CDR3: TGCGCCAGCAGCTTTACAGGCCGCCCTGACTATGGCTACACCTTC.

This chain links TRBV5-5 with TRBJ1-2; D ambiguous. The CDR3 sequence is 12 residues long. Per the germline V gene, CDR1 is SGHKS and CDR2 is YYEKEE (reference sequence). Trimming removed 5 bases at V and 4 bases at J, with 9 bases between. The CDR3 loop is CASSSGIYGYTF. In DNA form, the CDR3 reads TGTGCCAGCAGTTCGGGAATCTATGGCTACACCTTC.

This chain connects TRBV6-5 to TRBJ2-3, with D maybe TRBD2 (5 bases). The V gene's germline CDR1 is MNHEY and CDR2 SVGAGI. Trimming pared 7 bases from V and 2 bases from J, leaving 10 bases between. The CDR3 covers 13 residues. This CDR3 reads CASTPGNTDTQYF. In DNA form, the CDR3 reads TGTGCCAGCACTCCGGGGAACACAGATACGCAGTATTTT.

V and J are TRBV4-2 and TRBJ2-7; D is uncertain. The CDR3 loop spans 16 amino acids. Germline V gives CDR1 LGHNA, CDR2 YNFKEQ. The germline V and J ends were trimmed by 4 bases and 0 bases, with 16 bases remaining between them. As DNA, the CDR3 is TGTGCCAGCAGCCGAGAACGGTCCCTAGGCTCCTACGAGCAGTACTTC. Residues: CASSRERSLGSYEQYF.

This sequence joins TRBV9 and TRBJ2-1; tentative D call: TRBD2 (7 bases). This CDR3 is built from 15 residues. CDR1 and CDR2 (germline): SGDLS, YYNGEE. The V gene lost 3 bases and the J gene lost 10 bases, with 20 bases spanning the gap. CDR3 in amino acids: CASSASGGRGLEQFF. The DNA for the CDR3 is TGTGCCAGCAGCGCATCGGGGGGCCGGGGGTTGGAGCAGTTCTTC. Full variable domain (rest looked up from reference TRBV9 and TRBJ2-1): DSGVTQTPKHLITATGQRVTLRCSPRSGDLSVYWYQQSLDQGLQFLIQYYNGEERAKGNILERFSAQQFPDLHSELNLSSLELGDSALYFCASSASGGRGLEQFFGPGTRLTVL.

The chain carries TRBV21-1 and TRBJ1-5; the table's D call, TRBD1, has no DNA check behind it. TRBV21-1 is termed a pseudogene. The CDR3 runs to 20 residues. The CDR3 nucleotides are TGTGCCAGCAGCAAAGATGGGGCAGGGGGATTACCTTATAGCAATCAGCCCCAGCATTTT. Translated, it gives CASSKDGAGGLPYSNQPQHF.

This clone is a singleton in its sample. The chain is built from TRBV7-9 and TRBJ2-7; maybe TRBD2 (6 bases). V gave up 3 bases and J gave up 7 bases, with 16 bases separating them. The length of the CDR3 is 14 residues. Germline CDR1 and CDR2: SEHNR and FQNEAQ (reference sequence). The CDR3 loop reads CASSFGGGGLEQYF. The CDR3 DNA is TGTGCCAGCAGCTTTGGTGGGGGAGGATTGGAGCAGTACTTC.

This clone was picked up a small number of times. DNA of the CDR3: TGTGCCAGCACCCCGACAGCCTATGGCTACACCTTC. Translation gives CASTPTAYGYTF. This sequence joins TRBV6-6 and TRBJ1-2, with D perhaps TRBD1 (5 bases). V shed 7 bases and J shed 4 bases, with 10 bases lying between them. The CDR3 has 12 residues. Germline CDR1 is MNHNY and CDR2 is SVGAGI (reference sequence).

The count of this clone is one. The rearrangement joins TRBV19 to TRBJ1-1; a weak D match, TRBD1 (5 bases). Germline V gene data show CDR1 as LNHDA and CDR2 as SQIVND (reference sequence). V was trimmed by 5 bases and J by 0 bases, leaving 16 bases between them. The CDR3 contains 16 residues. The CDR3 DNA reads as TGTGCCAGTAGTTTGGGGGGTAGGCGGATGAACACTGAAGCTTTCTTT. Its translation: CASSLGGRRMNTEAFF.